The present T cell receptor (beta chain) was sequenced within a study of cytomegalovirus exposure and HLA in healthy donors. Study in general: Early released data comprised 80 million to 100 million unique TCRs from HLA-typed donors.

Findings and caveats of the study: Most TCRs appeared rarely, but some public TCRs recurred in many donors. The study dropped some indistinguishable V segments, TRBV6-2 and TRBV6-3 among them.

The CDR3 covers 15 residues. The V end lost 2 bases, the J end lost 0 bases, and 11 bases lay between the germline ends. CDR1 and CDR2 (germline): SGDLS, YYNGEE. Donors were nominally healthy when sampled, though unrecorded immune exposures were likely. This clone was detected only a few times. Its specificity is not known. 60 Vbeta and 13 Jbeta primers were used in PCR. The method was immunoSEQ multiplex PCR; TCRdb's version includes in-frame clones alone and lacks a portion of them. The table lists approximately 180,000 clones, over 75% of them singletons. The sequenced sample was PBMCs. The receptor comes from a girl under three years old in good health and CMV-seronegative. The chain is built from TRBV9 and TRBJ1-1, with D possibly being TRBD1 (5 bases). This chain's CDR3 is CASSVDSHMNTEAFF. CDR3 DNA sequence: TGTGCCAGCAGCGTTGACAGCCACATGAACACTGAAGCTTTCTTT.